These T cell receptor beta chains were read from a single sample in a study of T-cell reconstitution after alpha-beta-depleted transplantation in children. Each CDR3 protein gets one entry after TCRdb re-called the PCR reads with MiXCR. The sample shows around 370,000 distinct CDR3 sequences, 10% of them seen only once. This specimen was PBMCs from the stem cell graft donor, taken from the stem cell graft. The receptor set was obtained from a human donor who donated a stem cell graft to a child with acute lymphoblastic leukemia. The CDR3 runs from the conserved cysteine through the conserved F or W. The D gene is left open where the match is weak.

TRBV7-9	TRBJ2-5	-	CASSLERSEPQETQYF
TRBV6-1	TRBJ1-1	-	CASSEFAENTEAFF
TRBV6-5	TRBJ1-3	-	CASSWTSSGNTIYF
TRBV12-3/TRBV12-4	TRBJ2-7	-	CASSLWGREYEQYF
TRBV11-2	TRBJ2-2	TRBD2	CASSSIAGGNTGELFF
TRBV29-1	TRBJ2-7	TRBD1	CSAGQGFYEQYF
TRBV7-9	TRBJ2-2	-	CASSPRQPQNTGELFF
TRBV27	TRBJ2-7	TRBD1	CASISGQGLGEQYF
TRBV4-1	TRBJ2-2	TRBD1	CASSQPPSPTGAGELFF
TRBV9	TRBJ2-3	-	CASSAALTDTQYF
TRBV7-7	TRBJ2-7	TRBD2	CASSLAASGSHEQYF
TRBV11-2	TRBJ2-7	-	CASSLMIGPPYEQYF
TRBV6-5	TRBJ1-5	-	CASSYSSTANQPQHF
TRBV4-1	TRBJ2-7	TRBD2	CASSQDPPGTSGSYEQYF
TRBV6-2/TRBV6-3	TRBJ1-5	TRBD1	CASSYRSGTENQPQHF
TRBV27	TRBJ2-3	-	CASRVGDTQYF
TRBV5-4	TRBJ2-5	TRBD2	CASSPQGGRETQYF